The next 7 T cell receptor beta chains were all read from a single sample in a study of blood T cell repertoires in COVID-19. Measured with immunoSEQ multiplex PCR; TCRdb has only the in-frame clones, and not every one. There are 80,000 or so clones in the sample; around 83% occur only once, and around 9% lies in the top ten. Sequencing used peripheral blood. All receptors come from a human donor in a cohort sampled during active COVID-19.

The chain uses TRBV10-2 and TRBJ2-7, with 8 bases matching TRBD2. CDR1 is WSHSY, CDR2 SAAADI, per germline. V lost 5 bases to trimming and J lost 2 bases; unmatched junction nucleotides: 5. CDR3 size: 14 residues. This chain's CDR3 is CASSPGLGPYEQYF. In nucleotides, the CDR3 is TGCGCCAGCAGTCCGGGACTAGGGCCCTACGAGCAGTACTTC.

The V gene is TRBV7-9, the J gene TRBJ2-1; 12 bases line up with TRBD2. The junction had 8 bases not matched to a gene; V was cut back by 5 bases and J by 15 bases. This CDR3 region has 13 residues. Germline V lookup: CDR1 SEHNR, CDR2 FQNEAQ (reference sequence). In nucleotides, the CDR3 is TGTGCCAGCAGCCTTCGGACTAGCGGGAAACTGTTCTTC. It encodes CASSLRTSGKLFF.

V usage is TRBV9 and J usage is TRBJ2-7, with 9 bases matching TRBD1. This CDR3 is built from 13 residues. After removal of 4 bases from V and 5 bases from J, the junction contained 4 bases not matched to a gene. Germline assignment: CDR1 SGDLS and CDR2 YYNGEE. The DNA for the CDR3 is TGTGCCAGCAGCTCGGGACAGGGAGACGAGCAGTACTTC. Amino acids: CASSSGQGDEQYF.

The chain combines TRBV5-1 with TRBJ1-2; 11 nucleotides agree with TRBD1. Germline values: CDR1 SGHRS, CDR2 YFSETQ. J gave up 11 bases and V 4 bases, and 13 bases lay outside the gene matches. This CDR3 contains 15 residues. The CDR3 region is CASSGPGTGGALYTF. DNA for the CDR3: TGCGCCAGCAGCGGCCCCGGGACAGGGGGGGCTCTATACACCTTC. The whole variable domain, remainder taken from reference TRBV5-1 and TRBJ1-2, is KAGVTQTPRYLIKTRGQQVTLSCSPISGHRSVSWYQQTPGQGLQFLFEYFSETQRNKGNFPGRFSGRQFSNSRSEMNVSTLELGDSALYLCASSGPGTGGALYTFGSGTRLTVV.

The J gene is TRBJ2-2, the V gene TRBV7-3; the match to TRBD2 covers 8 bases. Per germline, CDR1 SGHTA and CDR2 FQGTGA. The length of the CDR3 is 16 residues. Trimming cost V 5 bases and J 3 bases; bases outside gene matches: 8. For the CDR3, the DNA is TGTGCCAGCAGCCCCCCGGGAGGGGAGGACACCGGGGAGCTGTTTTTT. Protein: CASSPPGGEDTGELFF.

The V call is TRBV29-1, the J call TRBJ2-5; 11 bases are a match to TRBD1. The CDR3 sequence is 14 residues long. Per the germline V gene, CDR1 is SQVTM and CDR2 is ANQGSEA. V trimming: 7 bases; J trimming: 2 bases; junction bases outside the gene matches: 6. The CDR3 is CSGRDRGSQETQYF. The CDR3 nucleotides are TGCAGCGGGCGGGACAGGGGGTCGCAAGAGACCCAGTACTTC.

The chain links TRBV11-3 to TRBJ2-7; TRBD1 might be the D (5 bases). Germline V gene sequence: CDR1 SGHNT, CDR2 YENEEA. The CDR3 totals 14 residues. V shed 5 bases and J shed 2 bases, with 13 bases lying between them. The CDR3 here is CASSPSTGPYEQYF. The CDR3 DNA follows: TGTGCCAGCAGCCCCTCTACAGGTCCCTACGAGCAGTACTTC.